A selection of T cell receptor beta chains follows, all from one sample in a study of T cells in Graves' hyperthyroidism and ophthalmopathy. TCRdb reprocessed the multiplex PCR reads via MiXCR and lists one record per CDR3 protein. In the table there are a few hundred thousand distinct CDR3 sequences, roughly 14% of which are singletons. Sequencing used blood. These receptors came from a woman aged 18-29 years with Graves' hyperthyroidism. The CDR3 runs from the conserved cysteine through the conserved F or W. Fields, in order: V gene, CDR3 protein.

TRBV6-1 CASSERTGGSYEQYF
TRBV11-1 CASSSPGGQGQPQHF
TRBV9 CASSVSRRGRAMNTEAFF
TRBV7-3 CASSLGPYTEAFF
TRBV7-3 CASSVNGGERWEEAFF
TRBV14 CASSQGRRETQYF
TRBV29-1 CSVEGEGPGGELFF
TRBV3-1 CASSQDLKAGVLDTQYF
TRBV5-5 CASSLGPGQTIYEQYF
TRBV11-2 CASSLSLAGGVYNEQFF
TRBV20-1 CSVGPLGNEQFF
TRBV6-1 CASASGRNIDTQYF
TRBV28 CASTEGGRPDTQYF
TRBV15 CATSTRSGQRPTYEQYF
TRBV30 CAWSRGGGNTIYF
TRBV20-1 CSATGQPSYEQYF
TRBV7-2 CASSLGRLGRGETQYF
TRBV6-6 CASSYSQGGHEQYF
TRBV12-3/TRBV12-4 CASSPIAVGELFF
TRBV20-1 CSARDLVGWVAKNIQYF
TRBV7-9 CASSLVLAGMETQYF
TRBV10-3 CAISLDGGNTGELFF
TRBV30 CACLHPAKNIQYF
TRBV29-1 CSVSYGQYTEAFF
TRBV3-1 CASSLQGLTNEKLFF
TRBV5-1 CASSLDPGGSYNSPLHF
TRBV6-1 CASRPDFLQGYNSPLHF
TRBV10-3 CAISPDNEQFF
TRBV5-1 CASSSNPGPSNSPLHF
TRBV12-3/TRBV12-4 CASSWDRRVGGYTF
TRBV2 CASTYSYGYTF
TRBV20-1 CSARLRTASRPGELFF
TRBV6-1 CASSGRDRGTPYEQYF